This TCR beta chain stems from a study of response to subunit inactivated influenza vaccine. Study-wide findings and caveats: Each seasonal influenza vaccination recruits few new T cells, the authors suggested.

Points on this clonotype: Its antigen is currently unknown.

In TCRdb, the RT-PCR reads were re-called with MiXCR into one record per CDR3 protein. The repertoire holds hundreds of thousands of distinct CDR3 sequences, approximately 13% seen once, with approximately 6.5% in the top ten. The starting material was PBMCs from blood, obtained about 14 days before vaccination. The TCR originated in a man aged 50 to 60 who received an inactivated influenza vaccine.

CDR3 sequence (DNA): TGTGCCAGCAGCTTAGACCCCCCTAACGAGCAGTACTTC. Residues: CASSLDPPNEQYF. The V call is TRBV11-2, the J call TRBJ2-7; D is undetermined. Germline loops: CDR1 SGHAT, CDR2 FQNNGV. V was clipped by 0 bases and J by 5 bases, with 8 bases between them. The CDR3 runs 13 residues.